The 26 T cell receptor beta chains presented below share a single source sample, sequenced in a study of blood T cell repertoires in COVID-19. The table came from immunoSEQ multiplex PCR; TCRdb's copy has only in-frame clones and leaves some out. The data show roughly 72,000 clones, approximately 79% seen once. Source material: peripheral blood. The receptors derive from a woman aged 80 or over with active or convalescent COVID-19.

The rearrangement links TRBV5-1 to TRBJ2-7, with TRBD2 as a possible D gene (6 bases). CDR3 length: 12 residues. The V gene's germline CDR1 is SGHRS and CDR2 YFSETQ. The germline V and J ends were trimmed by 3 bases and 9 bases, with 13 bases remaining between them. Here the CDR3 DNA reads TGCGCCAGCAGCTCCGTTGGGGACTGGCAGTACTTC. Its protein product is CASSSVGDWQYF.

The CDR3 coding sequence is TGTGCCAGCAGTTACCGGCGACAGGGCTATGGCTACACCTTC. Amino acids: CASSYRRQGYGYTF. The V call is TRBV6-5, the J call TRBJ1-2; 7 bases fit TRBD1. V trimming: 2 bases; J trimming: 4 bases; junction bases outside the gene matches: 4. Germline V gene sequence: CDR1 MNHEY, CDR2 SVGAGI. The CDR3 is made up of 14 amino acids.

The V call is TRBV7-8, the J call TRBJ2-1; 9 bases map to TRBD2. V was pared by 2 bases and J by 5 bases, with 4 bases of the junction left unmatched. This CDR3 has 15 residues. The V gene's germline CDR1 is SGHVS and CDR2 FQNEAQ. The CDR3 DNA reads as TGTGCCAGCAGCTTACGGCTAGCGGGGCACAATGAGCAGTTCTTC. As protein: CASSLRLAGHNEQFF.

The chain recombines TRBV25-1 with TRBJ1-1, with D possibly matching TRBD1 (6 bases). Trimming pared 2 bases from V and 0 bases from J, leaving 13 bases between. This CDR3 comprises 16 residues. From germline, CDR1 is MGHDK and CDR2 SYGVNS. The CDR3 is CASSETGKKVNTEAFF. For the CDR3, the DNA is TGTGCCAGCAGTGAAACAGGGAAGAAGGTGAACACTGAAGCTTTCTTT.

The genes are TRBV27 and TRBJ1-2, with D perhaps TRBD1 (6 bases). V was trimmed by 0 bases and J by 3 bases, leaving 14 bases between them. Germline CDR1 MNHEY, CDR2 SMNVEV (reference sequence). This CDR3 contains 16 residues. CDR3 coding DNA: TGTGCCAGCAGTTTATCGTTCAGGGGCGGGCACTATGGCTACACCTTC. It codes for CASSLSFRGGHYGYTF.

The V gene is TRBV6-6, the J gene TRBJ1-4; D remains ambiguous. The CDR3 extends over 12 amino acids. The germline CDR1 and CDR2 sequences are MNHNY and SVGAGI (reference sequence). Trimming removed 0 bases at V and 7 bases at J, with 3 bases between. In DNA form, the CDR3 reads TGTGCCAGCAGTTACTCTATTGAAAAACTGTTTTTT. Amino acid sequence: CASSYSIEKLFF.

V and J are TRBV12-5 and TRBJ1-5, with D possibly being TRBD1 (5 bases). V was clipped by 4 bases and J by 6 bases, with 16 bases between them. Per the germline V gene, CDR1 is LGHNT and CDR2 is FRNRAP. The CDR3 length is 15 residues. This CDR3 reads CASGSGSGTAQPQHF. The CDR3 nucleotides read TGTGCTAGTGGTTCTGGATCAGGGACTGCTCAGCCCCAGCATTTT.

This rearrangement joins TRBV12-3 or TRBV12-4 to TRBJ2-7; D may be TRBD2 (6 bases). Trimming stripped 6 bases from V and 2 bases from J, with 11 bases between. The CDR3 runs 13 residues. CDR3 protein: CASRRTGAYEQYF. The CDR3, as DNA: TGTGCCAGCAGAAGAACGGGGGCCTACGAGCAGTACTTC.

This chain connects TRBV10-3 to TRBJ2-2; 9 nucleotides agree with TRBD2. The V gene's germline CDR1 is ENHRY and CDR2 SYGVKD. This CDR3 has 18 amino acids. Losses at the gene ends were 0 bases for V and 5 bases for J; bases not matched to a gene: 10. This CDR3 is CAISESWPSSGKTGELFF. CDR3 bases: TGTGCCATCAGTGAGTCCTGGCCCTCTAGCGGGAAAACCGGGGAGCTGTTTTTT.

V usage is TRBV5-1 and J usage is TRBJ2-5; 8 positions agree with TRBD1. V trimming: 0 bases; J trimming: 4 bases; junction bases outside the gene matches: 2. Looked up from germline, CDR1 is SGHRS and CDR2 is YFSETQ. The length of the CDR3 is 14 residues. The CDR3 DNA follows: TGCGCCAGCAGCTTGGACAGGGGGATAGAGACCCAGTACTTC. Translation: CASSLDRGIETQYF.

The V gene is TRBV10-1, the J gene TRBJ2-3; possible D gene TRBD1, 5 bases. The germline CDR1 and CDR2 sequences are WNHNN and SYGVQD (reference sequence). The germline V and J ends were trimmed by 5 bases and 2 bases, with 8 bases remaining between them. This CDR3 is 13 amino acids long. The CDR3 DNA is TGCGCCAGCAGTAAGACAGACACAGATACGCAGTATTTT. This sequence encodes CASSKTDTDTQYF.

This sequence joins TRBV4-1 and TRBJ2-5, with 11 bases matching TRBD2. This CDR3 region has 15 residues. V lost 6 bases, J lost 3 bases, and 6 bases stayed unmatched. Germline V gene sequence: CDR1 MGHRA, CDR2 YSYEKL. The CDR3 region has the DNA TGCGCCAGCAGTTCTACTAGCGGGGGTAAAGAGACCCAGTACTTC. Translated, it gives CASSSTSGGKETQYF.

The rearrangement links TRBV11-2 to TRBJ2-7; 11 nucleotides match TRBD2. Germline CDR1 is SGHAT and CDR2 is FQNNGV. The V segment lost 3 bases and the J segment 4 bases; nucleotides outside the gene matches: 5. CDR3 size: 15 residues. The CDR3: CASSFTSGSRYEQYF. The CDR3 DNA reads as TGTGCCAGCAGCTTTACTAGCGGGAGTCGGTACGAGCAGTACTTC.

The chain uses TRBV6-5 and TRBJ2-7; TRBD2 matches 10 bases. Germline V lookup: CDR1 MNHEY, CDR2 SVGAGI. The CDR3 is made up of 14 amino acids. J lost 4 bases, V lost 5 bases, and 5 bases had no gene match. The CDR3 sequence is CASSRTSGVYEQYF. CDR3 in DNA: TGTGCCAGCAGTCGGACTAGCGGAGTATACGAGCAGTACTTC.

V usage is TRBV2 and J usage is TRBJ2-2, with D possibly matching TRBD2 (5 bases). The ends were cut back, 10 bases at V and 2 bases at J, with 14 bases in the middle. The CDR3 is made up of 14 amino acids. Germline CDR1 reads SNHLY; CDR2 reads FYNNEI. The CDR3: CAKGSGLNTGELFF. CDR3 DNA sequence: TGTGCCAAAGGGTCTGGACTCAACACCGGGGAGCTGTTTTTT.

The rearrangement uses TRBV30 and TRBJ2-7; TRBD1 agrees at 7 bases. CDR1 is GTSNPN and CDR2 is SVGIG in the germline V gene (reference sequence). The CDR3 has 16 amino acids. V was pared by 0 bases and J by 4 bases, with 12 bases of the junction left unmatched. The CDR3: CAWSVHPGQRRYEQYF. DNA for the CDR3: TGTGCCTGGAGTGTACATCCGGGACAGAGAAGATACGAGCAGTACTTC.

The rearrangement uses TRBV3-1 (or the pseudogene TRBV3-2) and TRBJ2-7; tentatively, D is TRBD1 (6 bases). CDR1 and CDR2 from the germline V gene are LGHDT and YNNKEL (reference sequence). Trimming left V 3 bases short and J 0 bases short, with 18 bases between. The CDR3 has 17 residues. This CDR3 reads CASSHFPSTGSSYEQYF. CDR3 coding DNA: TGTGCCAGCAGCCACTTTCCTTCGACAGGTAGCTCCTACGAGCAGTACTTC.

The V gene is TRBV5-6, the J gene TRBJ2-7; a weak D match, TRBD2 (5 bases). The V end lost 1 base, the J end lost 5 bases, and 10 bases lay between the germline ends. CDR3 size: 13 residues. Germline loops: CDR1 SGHDT, CDR2 YYEEEE. The CDR3 here is CASSLTSFHEQYF. DNA for the CDR3: TGTGCCAGCAGCTTGACTAGTTTTCACGAGCAGTACTTC.

V is TRBV6-5 and J is TRBJ1-1; 7 bases fit TRBD1. The CDR3 runs to 15 residues. Germline CDR1 MNHEY, CDR2 SVGAGI. With 0 bases clipped from V and 1 base from J, the junction kept 2 bases outside the gene matches. The CDR3: CASSYSTGRNTEAFF. CDR3 in DNA: TGTGCCAGCAGTTACTCGACAGGGCGGAACACTGAAGCTTTCTTT.

This chain uses TRBV29-1 with TRBJ2-3; TRBD2 matches at 8 bases. Germline CDR1 and CDR2: SQVTM and ANQGSEA. After removal of 4 bases from V and 2 bases from J, the junction contained 11 bases not matched to a gene. This CDR3 contains 16 residues. The CDR3 sequence is CSVVSSGGSSTDTQYF. The CDR3 DNA reads as TGCAGCGTTGTATCCAGCGGGGGTTCTTCCACAGATACGCAGTATTTT.

V gene TRBV5-6 combines with J gene TRBJ2-7, with 7 bases aligning to TRBD2. Germline V CDR1 and CDR2: SGHDT, YYEEEE. The CDR3 loop spans 18 amino acids. V gave up 2 bases and J gave up 1 base; unmatched junction bases: 15. The CDR3 loop reads CASSFWRESRRGSYEQYF. In DNA form, the CDR3 reads TGTGCCAGCAGCTTCTGGCGGGAGTCCCGGCGGGGGTCCTACGAGCAGTACTTC.

The chain couples TRBV4-1 to TRBJ2-1, with a tentative D call TRBD2 (6 bases). Germline values: CDR1 MGHRA, CDR2 YSYEKL. Trimming shortened V by 1 base and J by 0 bases, and 7 bases separated the two germline ends. The CDR3 is 15 residues long. The CDR3 DNA reads as TGCGCCAGCAGCCAAGTCGGGAGCTCCTACAATGAGCAGTTCTTC. This encodes CASSQVGSSYNEQFF.

The chain recombines TRBV10-1 with TRBJ2-7; 7 bases match TRBD2. The ends lost 9 bases at V and 4 bases at J; junction bases unmatched: 12. Germline CDR1 and CDR2: WNHNN and SYGVQD (reference sequence). The CDR3 covers 14 residues. The CDR3 DNA follows: TGCGCCAGACCGACGGCTAGCGGTCGATACGAGCAGTACTTC. Amino acid sequence: CARPTASGRYEQYF.

The chain uses TRBV11-2 and TRBJ2-1; D not resolved. V shed 4 bases and J shed 7 bases, with 14 bases lying between them. The CDR3 is 14 residues long. Germline CDR1 and CDR2: SGHAT and FQNNGV. The CDR3 loop is CASSWRTIGNEQFF. The CDR3 nucleotides read TGTGCCAGCAGCTGGCGAACAATCGGGAATGAGCAGTTCTTC.

V gene TRBV3-1 (or the pseudogene TRBV3-2) combines with J gene TRBJ2-1, with TRBD2 identical over 10 bases. Looked up from germline, CDR1 is LGHDT and CDR2 is YNNKEL (reference sequence). Trimming took 1 base from V and 0 from J; bases not matched to a gene: 9. The CDR3 length is 19 residues. CDR3 amino acids: CASSQVHLAGVSSYNEQFF. The CDR3 nucleotides are TGTGCCAGCAGCCAAGTTCATCTAGCGGGGGTAAGCTCCTACAATGAGCAGTTCTTC.

V is TRBV10-3 and J is TRBJ1-2, with D uncertain. Germline V CDR1 and CDR2: ENHRY, SYGVKD. This CDR3 has 14 amino acids. The V gene lost 5 bases and the J gene lost 4 bases, with 14 bases spanning the gap. CDR3 amino acids: CAISSDTNPYGYTF. The CDR3 region has the DNA TGTGCCATCAGTTCTGACACGAACCCCTATGGCTACACCTTC.